This T cell receptor (beta chain) comes out of a study of blood T cells in healthy people across ages. General observations from the study: Long-lived and aged donors differed, with more naive CD4+ cells and higher diversity in the long-lived. Observed TCR beta diversity showed a strong correlation with the percentage of naive T cells as measured by flow cytometry.

Next came a second PCR, run for roughly 6 to 11 cycles, which used a sample-barcoded 5' primer along with a J-beta primer mix. Each cDNA was tagged by a template-switch adaptor containing 12 random nucleotides. TCRdb independently ran MiXCR on the 5' RACE reads; one entry per CDR3 protein. The repertoire holds 1.8 million or so distinct CDR3 sequences, about two fifths seen once, with about 21% in the top ten. J gave up 7 bases and V 5 bases, and 8 bases lay outside the gene matches. Germline V lookup: CDR1 MNHEY, CDR2 SVGAGI. The CDR3 loop spans 14 amino acids. A note on this clonotype: Its specificity is not known.

The gene calls are TRBV6-5 and TRBJ2-3; 8 bases are shared with TRBD2. The receptor was isolated from a human donor in good health. The sample was blood. This chain's CDR3 is CASSRNAGGNTQYF. Written as DNA, the CDR3 is TGTGCCAGCAGTCGCAACGCGGGGGGAAATACGCAGTATTTT.